This T cell receptor beta chain derives from a study of regulatory and conventional T cells in RAG deficiency. Overall study results and limits: In Omenn syndrome, Treg and Tconv repertoires overlapped >85%. Treg unique TCR beta sequences were 80 to 100-fold fewer in Omenn syndrome and CID/AS patients than controls.

Sequencing was performed with immunoSEQ multiplex PCR; in TCRdb, only in-frame clones are kept and a portion is missing. The table has under 20,000 clones, approximately 88% seen once. Blood CD4+ CD25-high CD127-low regulatory T cells supplied the genomic DNA template. With regard to this clone: What it binds is not known.

This same sample was also part of a study on regulatory T cells. Turning to that study: The primer mix had 52 TRBV and 13 TRBJ primers. Regulatory T cells showed the strongest V-J pair restriction and V/J gene skewing among patient repertoires.

This TCR was sampled from a human donor in good health. Specimen: Tregs sorted from blood.

The chain's CDR3 is CSVDGAGTGLYEQYF. CDR3 bases: TGCAGCGTTGATGGGGCCGGGACAGGCCTCTACGAGCAGTACTTC. V is TRBV29-1 and J is TRBJ2-7; 8 bases are shared with TRBD1. The CDR3 runs 15 residues. Germline CDR1 reads SQVTM; CDR2 reads ANQGSEA. V lost 3 bases, J lost 3 bases, and 10 bases stayed unmatched.